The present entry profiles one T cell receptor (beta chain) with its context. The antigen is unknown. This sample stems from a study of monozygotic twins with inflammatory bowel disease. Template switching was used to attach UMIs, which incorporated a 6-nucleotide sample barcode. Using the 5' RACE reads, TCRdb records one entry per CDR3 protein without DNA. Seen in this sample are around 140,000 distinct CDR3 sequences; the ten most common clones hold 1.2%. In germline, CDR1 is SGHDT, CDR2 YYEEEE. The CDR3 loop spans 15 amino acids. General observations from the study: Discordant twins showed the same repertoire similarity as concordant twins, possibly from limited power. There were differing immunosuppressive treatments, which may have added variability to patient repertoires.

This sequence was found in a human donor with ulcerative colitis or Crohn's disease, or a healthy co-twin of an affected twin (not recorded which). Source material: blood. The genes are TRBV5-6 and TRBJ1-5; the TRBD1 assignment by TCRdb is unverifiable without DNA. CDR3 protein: CASSFGTGKNQPQHF.